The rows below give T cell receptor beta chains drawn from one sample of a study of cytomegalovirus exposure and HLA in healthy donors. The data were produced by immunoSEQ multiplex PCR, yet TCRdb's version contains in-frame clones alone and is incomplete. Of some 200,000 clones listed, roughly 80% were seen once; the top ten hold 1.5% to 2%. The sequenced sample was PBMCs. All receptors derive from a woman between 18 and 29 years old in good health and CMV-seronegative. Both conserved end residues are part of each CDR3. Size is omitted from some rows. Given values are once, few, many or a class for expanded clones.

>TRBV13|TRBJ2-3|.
CASRSGQGTSFSTDTQYF
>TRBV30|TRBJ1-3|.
CAWSVRTGSGNTIYF
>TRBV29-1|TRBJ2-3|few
CSGGQGGTDTQYF
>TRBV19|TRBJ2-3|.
CASSISSGSTDTQYF
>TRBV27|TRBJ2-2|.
CASSLSRVNTGELFF
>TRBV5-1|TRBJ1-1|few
CASSSDRGNTEAFF
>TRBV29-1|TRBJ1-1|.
CSVRRVNTEAFF
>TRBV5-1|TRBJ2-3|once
CASAITGLAGTDTQYF
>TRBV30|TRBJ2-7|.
CAWNPGTSSYEQYF
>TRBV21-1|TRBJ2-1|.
CASSKEGSRNEQFF
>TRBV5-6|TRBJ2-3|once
CASSLTSGPTDTQYF
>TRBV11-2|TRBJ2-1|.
CASSQGGLYNEQFF
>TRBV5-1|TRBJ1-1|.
CASSLARGARTEAFF
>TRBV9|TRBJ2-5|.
CASSNRGQETQYF
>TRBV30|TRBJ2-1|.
CAWRLAGSYNEQFF
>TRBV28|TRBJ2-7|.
CASSTEESSYEQYF
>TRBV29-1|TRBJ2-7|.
CSVVGGTYEQYF
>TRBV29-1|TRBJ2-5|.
CSVERDSGQTQYF
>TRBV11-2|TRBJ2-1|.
CATRLVFYNEQFF
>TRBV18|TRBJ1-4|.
CASSYSGTGDDEKLFF
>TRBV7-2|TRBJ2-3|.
CASSLGGYRADTQYF
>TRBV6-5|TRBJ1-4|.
CASIQGSEKLFF
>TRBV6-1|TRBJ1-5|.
CASSADINQPQHF
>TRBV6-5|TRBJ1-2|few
CASSFEGGAYGYTF
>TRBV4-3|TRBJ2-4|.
CASSQDRTSGRLGNIQYF
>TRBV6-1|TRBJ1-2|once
CASSEAGQGPMKGYTF
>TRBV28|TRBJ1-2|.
CASSLGTATNYGYTF
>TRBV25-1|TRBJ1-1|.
CASSEPGLNTEAFF
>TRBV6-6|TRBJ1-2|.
CASSLGDGYTF
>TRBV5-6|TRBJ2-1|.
CASSRTSESYNEQFF
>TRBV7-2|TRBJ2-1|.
CASSLLSGYNEQFF
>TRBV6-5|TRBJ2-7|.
CASSYFARGGSYEQYF
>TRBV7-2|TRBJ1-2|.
CALGAQSRGYTF
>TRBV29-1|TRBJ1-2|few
CSVDRGQGRSYTF
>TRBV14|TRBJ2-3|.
CASSQDSGRAKDTQYF
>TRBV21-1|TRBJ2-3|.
CASSKAPVIAGDLTDTQYF
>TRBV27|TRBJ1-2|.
CASSLRENYGYTF